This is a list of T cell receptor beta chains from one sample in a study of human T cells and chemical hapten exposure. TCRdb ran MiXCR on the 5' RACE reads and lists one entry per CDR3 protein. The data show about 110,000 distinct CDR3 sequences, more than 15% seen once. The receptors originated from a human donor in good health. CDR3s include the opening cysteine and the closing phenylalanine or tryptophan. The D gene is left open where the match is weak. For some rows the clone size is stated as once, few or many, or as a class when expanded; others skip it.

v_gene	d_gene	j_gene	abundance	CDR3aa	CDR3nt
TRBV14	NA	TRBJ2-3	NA	CASSFANTQYF	TGTGCCAGCTCATTTGCGAATACGCAGTATTTT
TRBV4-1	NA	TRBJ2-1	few	CASSQEGGTDLYNEQFF	TGCGCCAGCAGCCAAGAAGGCGGGACAGACCTATACAATGAGCAGTTCTTC
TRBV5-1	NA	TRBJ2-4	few	CASSSQGGPKNIQYF	TGCGCCAGCAGCTCCCAGGGGGGCCCCAAAAACATTCAGTACTTC
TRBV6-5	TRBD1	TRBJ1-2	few	CASSNNRGLNYGYTF	TGTGCCAGCAGTAACAACAGGGGACTAAACTATGGCTACACCTTC
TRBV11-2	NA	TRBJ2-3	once	CASSWAIETQYF	TGTGCCAGCAGTTGGGCTATAGAGACGCAGTATTTT
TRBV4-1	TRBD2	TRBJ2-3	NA	CASSQVLAGGPDTQYF	TGCGCCAGCAGCCAAGTATTAGCGGGAGGGCCCGATACGCAGTATTTT
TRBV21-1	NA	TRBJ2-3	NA	CASSSGSVGGRTQYF	TGTGCCAGCAGCTCAGGGTCAGTGGGCGGAAGAACGCAGTATTTT
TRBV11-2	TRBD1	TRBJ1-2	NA	CASSLEDRPNYGYTF	TGTGCCAGCAGCTTAGAGGACAGGCCGAACTATGGCTACACCTTC
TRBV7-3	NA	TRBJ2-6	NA	CASSPIRGSGANVLTF	TGTGCCAGCAGCCCAATAAGAGGGTCTGGGGCCAACGTCCTGACTTTC
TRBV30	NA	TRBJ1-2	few	CAWSVQGGDGYTF	TGTGCCTGGAGTGTACAAGGGGGTGATGGCTACACCTTC
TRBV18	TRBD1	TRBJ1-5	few	CASSPTLTGGGQPQHF	TGTGCCAGCTCACCCACACTGACAGGGGGCGGTCAGCCCCAGCATTTT
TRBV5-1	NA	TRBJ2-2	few	CASFDRANTGELFF	TGCGCCAGTTTCGACAGAGCGAACACCGGGGAGCTGTTTTTT
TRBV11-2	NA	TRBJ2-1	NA	CASSSYRTYGAYNEQFF	TGTGCCAGCAGCTCCTACCGGACTTATGGGGCCTACAATGAGCAGTTCTTC
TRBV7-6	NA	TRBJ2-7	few	CASSLAKDPSYEQYF	TGTGCCAGCAGCTTAGCGAAGGACCCGTCCTACGAGCAGTACTTC
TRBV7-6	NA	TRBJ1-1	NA	CASSLGTLAFF	TGTGCCAGCAGCTTAGGGACTCTAGCTTTCTTT
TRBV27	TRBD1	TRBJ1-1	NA	CASSLSGDRGMGEAFF	TGTGCCAGCAGTTTATCGGGGGACAGGGGGATGGGTGAAGCTTTCTTT
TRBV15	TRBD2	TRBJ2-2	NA	CATSDYSGISPGELFF	TGTGCCACCAGTGACTATAGCGGGATAAGCCCCGGGGAGCTGTTTTTT
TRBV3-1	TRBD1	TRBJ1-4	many	CASNQGTGKEKLFF	TGTGCCAGCAACCAAGGGACAGGGAAGGAAAAACTGTTTTTT
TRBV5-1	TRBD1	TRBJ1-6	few	CASSLLPTGEVGGSLHF	TGCGCCAGCAGCTTACTCCCGACAGGGGAGGTTGGTGGGTCCCTCCACTTT
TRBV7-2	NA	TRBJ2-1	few	CASSSDSTGFNNEQFF	TGTGCCAGCAGCTCCGACTCGACAGGATTTAACAATGAGCAGTTCTTC
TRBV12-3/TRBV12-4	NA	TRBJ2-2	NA	CASSPAGPNTGELFF	TGTGCCAGCAGTCCCGCCGGGCCTAACACCGGGGAGCTGTTTTTT
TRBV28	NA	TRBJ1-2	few	CASSLQWNYGYTF	TGTGCCAGCAGTTTACAGTGGAACTATGGCTACACCTTC
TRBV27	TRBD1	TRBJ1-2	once	CASRGQGTYGYTF	TGTGCCAGCAGGGGACAGGGGACTTATGGCTACACCTTC
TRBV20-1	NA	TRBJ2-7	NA	CSASEQGYSYEQYF	TGCAGTGCTAGTGAACAGGGTTACTCCTACGAGCAGTACTTC
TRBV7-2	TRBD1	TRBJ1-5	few	CASSLAGTGGNQPQHF	TGTGCCAGCAGCTTAGCAGGGACAGGGGGCAATCAGCCCCAGCATTTT
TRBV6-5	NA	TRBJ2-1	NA	CASGRQAHEQFF	TGTGCCAGCGGACGACAGGCCCATGAGCAGTTCTTC
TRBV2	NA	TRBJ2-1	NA	CASSEVIGYNEQFF	TGTGCCAGCAGTGAAGTGATCGGGTACAATGAGCAGTTCTTC
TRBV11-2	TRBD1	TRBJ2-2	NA	CASSSTDRRTLLNTGELFF	TGTGCCAGCAGCTCAACGGACAGGCGGACCCTCCTGAACACCGGGGAGCTGTTTTTT